This T cell receptor (beta chain) was documented in a study of blood T cell repertoires in COVID-19. In the study overall: Samples representing acute and convalescent COVID-19 were sourced from the United States, Italy and Spain.

Patients from Seattle were sampled longitudinally, starting during active infection. This CDR3 region has 21 residues. TCRdb's copy holds only in-frame clones and misses some; the assay was immunoSEQ multiplex PCR. The sample has 250,000 to 300,000 clones, over 80% seen once. The rearrangement uses TRBV21-1 and TRBJ2-5; the DNA was not used to check the table's D call, TRBD2. TRBV21-1 is a recognized pseudogene. Sequencing input: peripheral blood. The clonotype originates from a woman in her fifties or sixties with COVID-19, enrolled during active disease. The CDR3 here is CASSKGSVSFARASSRETQYF. The CDR3 nucleotides are TGTGCCAGCAGCAAAGGTTCGGTTAGTTTTGCGCGGGCCTCAAGTCGGGAGACCCAGTACTTC.